The 10 T cell receptor beta chains given below trace back to one sample, sequenced in a study of cytomegalovirus exposure and HLA in healthy donors. A multiplex PCR was run with 60 Vbeta primers and 13 Jbeta primers. This table comes from immunoSEQ multiplex PCR, and its TCRdb copy is limited to in-frame clones, with some not included. The table includes around 130,000 clones, 84% detected once. What was sequenced was PBMCs. All receptors derive from a man in his forties or fifties in good health and CMV-seronegative.

The chain recombines TRBV13 with TRBJ2-5; D might be TRBD2 (5 bases). The J call may be wrong; the DNA end is better matched by TRBJ2-7. In germline, CDR1 is PRHDT, CDR2 FYEKMQ (reference sequence). This CDR3 region has 13 residues. In DNA form, the CDR3 reads TGTGCCAGCAGCCCCCCCGGAGGAGCCGAGCAGTACTTC. It translates to CASSPPGGAEQYF.

The V gene is TRBV30, the J gene TRBJ2-5; 9 bases are a match to TRBD1. Germline lookup yields CDR1 GTSNPN and CDR2 SVGIG (reference sequence). The junction had 17 bases not matched to a gene; V was cut back by 7 bases and J by 11 bases. This CDR3 has 14 residues. This CDR3 is CAFYTGQGRVEQYF. DNA for the CDR3: TGTGCCTTCTATACCGGACAGGGGCGGGTAGAGCAGTACTTC.

V and J are TRBV29-1 and TRBJ1-3; TRBD1 aligns across 8 bases. CDR1 is SQVTM, CDR2 ANQGSEA, per germline. The CDR3 loop spans 14 amino acids. V was clipped by 6 bases and J by 4 bases; unmatched bases: 8. CDR3 sequence reads: CSVAGTGGGNTIYF. DNA for the CDR3: TGCAGCGTAGCCGGGACAGGAGGAGGAAACACCATATATTTT.

This clone showed up just once. The rearrangement uses TRBV9 and TRBJ1-5, with TRBD1 as a possible D gene (6 bases). The CDR3 runs 14 residues. V dropped 0 bases and J dropped 7 bases, with 11 bases sitting between them. Germline loops: CDR1 SGDLS, CDR2 YYNGEE. CDR3 sequence: CASSVEGELQPQHF. In DNA, the CDR3 is TGTGCCAGCAGCGTAGAGGGGGAATTACAGCCCCAGCATTTT. Together with reference TRBV9 and TRBJ1-5, the CDR3 gives the full variable domain: DSGVTQTPKHLITATGQRVTLRCSPRSGDLSVYWYQQSLDQGLQFLIQYYNGEERAKGNILERFSAQQFPDLHSELNLSSLELGDSALYFCASSVEGELQPQHFGDGTRLSIL.

V is TRBV7-2 and J is TRBJ2-2; D may be TRBD1 (6 bases). The V and J ends lost 6 bases and 2 bases respectively, with 10 bases between them. Germline lookup yields CDR1 SGHTA and CDR2 FQGNSA. This CDR3 has 14 residues. The CDR3 sequence is CASSRTVNTGELFF. Here the CDR3 DNA reads TGTGCCAGCAGTAGGACAGTTAACACCGGGGAGCTGTTTTTT.

The chain joins TRBV19 to TRBJ1-5; D gene unclear. V dropped 4 bases and J dropped 10 bases, with 11 bases sitting between them. CDR3 length equals 12 residues. In germline, CDR1 is LNHDA, CDR2 SQIVND (reference sequence). The chain's CDR3 is CASSNTILPQHF. DNA of the CDR3: TGTGCCAGTAGTAATACAATCCTTCCCCAGCATTTT.

V is TRBV18 and J is TRBJ2-7, with a possible D match to TRBD1 (5 bases). The V end was cut by 6 bases, the J end by 1 base, with 16 bases between. CDR1 and CDR2 from the germline V gene are KGHSH and LQKENI. This CDR3 has 15 amino acids. CDR3 coding DNA: TGTGCCAGCTCCCCCCCGGGCAGGGTGTCCTACGAGCAGTACTTC. Residues: CASSPPGRVSYEQYF.

The rearrangement uses TRBV2 and TRBJ2-1, with a tentative D call TRBD1 (5 bases). Between the trimmed V and J ends, which lost 2 bases and 5 bases, there was a span of 10 bases. Germline lookup yields CDR1 SNHLY and CDR2 FYNNEI. CDR3 length: 14 residues. The CDR3 region has the DNA TGTGCCAGCAGTGAACAGGGTGGGGACAATGAGCAGTTCTTC. Translated: CASSEQGGDNEQFF. Full variable domain (missing parts from reference TRBV2 and TRBJ2-1): EPEVTQTPSHQVTQMGQEVILRCVPISNHLYFYWYRQILGQKVEFLVSFYNNEISEKSEIFDDQFSVERPDGSNFTLKIRSTKLEDSAMYFCASSEQGGDNEQFFGPGTRLTVL.

The chain is built from TRBV19 and TRBJ2-1; maybe TRBD1 (6 bases). There are 13 residues in the CDR3. Germline CDR1 reads LNHDA; CDR2 reads SQIVND (reference sequence). The V end was cut by 3 bases, the J end by 6 bases, with 9 bases between. The CDR3 loop is CASSIRQANEQFF. CDR3 nucleotides: TGTGCCAGTAGTATTAGACAGGCCAATGAGCAGTTCTTC.

CDR3 in DNA: TGCGCCAGCAGCCAAGATCAGACGACAGGGGGCTTCTATGGCTACACCTTC. It codes for CASSQDQTTGGFYGYTF. The chain recombines TRBV4-3 with TRBJ1-2; TRBD1 aligns across 10 bases. Trimming at V came to 0 bases and at J to 4 bases, leaving 8 bases not matched to a gene. The CDR3 is 17 amino acids. Per the germline V gene, CDR1 is LGHNA and CDR2 is YSLEER.